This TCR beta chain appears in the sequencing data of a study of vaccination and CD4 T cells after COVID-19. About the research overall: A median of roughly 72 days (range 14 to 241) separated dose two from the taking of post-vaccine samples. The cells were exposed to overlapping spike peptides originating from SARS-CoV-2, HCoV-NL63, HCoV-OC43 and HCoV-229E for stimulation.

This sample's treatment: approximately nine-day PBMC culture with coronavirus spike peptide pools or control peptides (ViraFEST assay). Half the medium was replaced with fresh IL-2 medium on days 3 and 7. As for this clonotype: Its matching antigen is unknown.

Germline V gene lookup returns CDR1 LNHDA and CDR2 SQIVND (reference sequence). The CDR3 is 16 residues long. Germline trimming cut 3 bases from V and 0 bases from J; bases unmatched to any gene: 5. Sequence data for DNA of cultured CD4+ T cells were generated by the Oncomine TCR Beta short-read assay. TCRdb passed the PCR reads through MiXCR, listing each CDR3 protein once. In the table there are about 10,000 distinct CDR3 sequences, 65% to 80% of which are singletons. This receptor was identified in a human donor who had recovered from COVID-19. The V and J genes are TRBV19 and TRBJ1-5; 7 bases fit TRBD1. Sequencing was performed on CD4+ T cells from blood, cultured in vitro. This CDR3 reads CASSIGQEYSNQPQHF. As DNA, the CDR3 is TGTGCCAGTAGTATTGGACAGGAATATAGCAATCAGCCCCAGCATTTT.